These 25 T cell receptor beta chains were all obtained from the same sample, sequenced in a study of T cell repertoires in cytomegalovirus infection. A single record per CDR3 protein comes from TCRdb applying MiXCR to the reads. Among fewer than 350,000 distinct CDR3 sequences listed, about 27% were seen once. Their cognate antigens are unknown. This material consisted of cultured PBMCs, taken from culture after CMV antigen stimulation. The source of these receptors is a human donor in good health (CMV status not recorded). Some clones in this sample may be carry-over from other donors' samples.

This clonotype turned up a few times. V usage is TRBV12-3 or TRBV12-4 and J usage is TRBJ2-7; the D gene is possibly TRBD2 (6 bases). With 5 bases removed from V and 6 bases from J, the gap between germline ends came to 11 bases. This CDR3 contains 12 residues. This CDR3 is CASSLGGIEQYF. DNA for the CDR3: TGTGCCAGCAGTCTTGGGGGGATCGAGCAGTACTTC.

Turning to this clonotype: The junction and the germline gene differ at one end; a read error may be behind it. The CDR3 reads CASSITGGYGYTF. The DNA for the CDR3 is TGTGCCAGCAGCATAACAGGGGGCTATGGCTACACCTTC. V gene TRBV7-3 combines with J gene TRBJ1-2; 8 bases are a match to TRBD1. The CDR3 runs 13 residues. Germline V lookup: CDR1 SGHTA, CDR2 FQGTGA.

The chain joins TRBV7-9 to TRBJ1-2, with D unresolved. Germline V gene sequence: CDR1 SEHNR, CDR2 FQNEAQ (reference sequence). The V end lost 1 base, the J end lost 3 bases, and 9 bases lay between the germline ends. The CDR3 covers 14 residues. The CDR3 loop is CASSLDSPHYGYTF. CDR3 sequence (DNA): TGTGCCAGCAGCTTAGATAGCCCACACTATGGCTACACCTTC.

In this sample, this clonotype turned up many times. The gene calls are TRBV12-3 or TRBV12-4 and TRBJ1-1; a possible D gene is TRBD1 (5 bases). Trimming left V 5 bases short and J 0 bases short, with 10 bases between. This CDR3 is built from 14 residues. Here the CDR3 DNA reads TGTGCCAGCAGTCGGGGACGGGTGAACACTGAAGCTTTCTTT. Protein product: CASSRGRVNTEAFF.

This chain joins TRBV7-6 and TRBJ2-5; 10 positions match TRBD1. Germline lookup yields CDR1 SGHVS and CDR2 FNYEAQ. The CDR3 is 15 residues long. The trim removed 4 bases at V and 4 bases at J, leaving 6 bases unmatched. The CDR3 sequence is CASSSSRTGGETQYF. The DNA of the CDR3 is TGTGCCAGCAGCTCGTCCCGGACAGGGGGAGAGACCCAGTACTTC.

This clonotype turned up a few times. The chain couples TRBV23-1 to TRBJ1-2, with 9 nucleotides matching TRBD1. TRBV23-1 is given ORF status, its function remaining uncertain. Trimming took 6 bases from V and 4 from J; bases not matched to a gene: 9. The CDR3 consists of 15 residues. As DNA, the CDR3 is TGCGCCAGCAGCCACGAGACAGGGGGTTGCTATGGCTACACCTTC. Amino acid sequence: CASSHETGGCYGYTF.

This clonotype turned up a few times. This rearrangement joins TRBV28 to TRBJ2-6; TRBD1 aligns across 12 bases. Germline CDR1 reads MDHEN; CDR2 reads SYDVKM. The CDR3 length is 16 residues. V shed 6 bases and J 3 bases; nucleotides not matched to a gene: 3. CDR3 sequence (DNA): TGTGCCAGCAGGGGACAGGGGGCTAATGGGGCCAACGTCCTGACTTTC. It yields the protein CASRGQGANGANVLTF.

The chain carries TRBV11-2 and TRBJ2-7; 16 positions match TRBD2. V lost 6 bases to trimming and J lost 4 bases; unmatched junction nucleotides: 18. Germline loops: CDR1 SGHAT, CDR2 FQNNGV. This CDR3 contains 20 residues. CDR3 region: CASRSLTKSGTSGRAYEQYF. The CDR3 nucleotides read TGTGCCAGCAGATCCCTGACAAAATCCGGGACTAGCGGGAGGGCGTACGAGCAGTACTTC.

This chain connects TRBV5-4 to TRBJ2-1; 8 bases are a match to TRBD2. V was pared by 0 bases and J by 0 bases, with 8 bases of the junction left unmatched. CDR3 length: 18 amino acids. Germline V gene sequence: CDR1 SGHNT, CDR2 YYREEE (reference sequence). CDR3 DNA: TGTGCCAGCAGCTTGGGGGGTAGCGGGGCTAGCTCCTACAATGAGCAGTTCTTC. This encodes CASSLGGSGASSYNEQFF.

V usage is TRBV7-9 and J usage is TRBJ1-5; no clear D. Germline-derived CDR1 and CDR2 are SEHNR and FQNEAQ (reference sequence). Trimming stripped 1 base from V and 4 bases from J, with 11 bases between. The CDR3 is made up of 15 amino acids. Here the CDR3 DNA reads TGTGCCAGCAGCTTAGGATCCCAGGCAAATCAGCCCCAGCATTTT. Translating gives CASSLGSQANQPQHF.

A few counts support this clonotype. The rearrangement joins TRBV4-2 to TRBJ1-6; weak D call: TRBD1 (6 bases). The CDR3 consists of 16 residues. V was trimmed by 0 bases and J by 9 bases, leaving 15 bases between them. CDR1 LGHNA and CDR2 YNFKEQ come from the germline V gene. The CDR3 loop is CASSQDFSTGSSPLHF. CDR3 DNA: TGTGCCAGCAGCCAAGATTTTTCTACAGGGAGTTCACCCCTCCACTTT.

This clonotype appeared a few times. CDR3 sequence (DNA): TGTGCCAGCAGCCCCCGTCAGGGCCGCGGCTACACCTTC. Amino acid sequence: CASSPRQGRGYTF. The gene calls are TRBV7-9 and TRBJ1-2; possible D gene TRBD1, 5 bases. Trimming took off 5 bases at V and 8 bases at J, with 15 bases between the two ends. Germline assignment: CDR1 SEHNR and CDR2 FQNEAQ (reference sequence). This CDR3 region has 13 residues. Together with reference TRBV7-9 and TRBJ1-2, the CDR3 gives the full variable domain: DTGVSQNPRHKITKRGQNVTFRCDPISEHNRLYWYRQTLGQGPEFLTYFQNEAQLEKSRLLSDRFSAERPKGSFSTLEIQRTEQGDSAMYLCASSPRQGRGYTFGSGTRLTVV.

In its sample, this clonotype was seen a few times. This chain joins TRBV7-6 and TRBJ1-2; D unclear. The CDR3 extends over 12 amino acids. The V gene lost 1 base and the J gene lost 6 bases, with 6 bases spanning the gap. From germline, CDR1 is SGHVS and CDR2 FNYEAQ. DNA for the CDR3: TGTGCCAGCAGCTTAGTGGCGGATGGCTACACCTTC. This encodes CASSLVADGYTF.

This clonotype has just a few counts. This chain uses TRBV19 with TRBJ2-5; D is ambiguous. In germline, CDR1 is LNHDA, CDR2 SQIVND (reference sequence). There are 13 residues in the CDR3. V gave up 3 bases and J gave up 7 bases, with 12 bases separating them. CDR3 bases: TGTGCCAGTAGTATCTCCAGTTCGGGGACCCAGTACTTC. As protein: CASSISSSGTQYF. Variable domain in full (rest from reference TRBV19 and TRBJ2-5): DGGITQSPKYLFRKEGQNVTLSCEQNLNHDAMYWYRQDPGQGLRLIYYSQIVNDFQKGDIAEGYSVSREKKESFPLTVTSAQKNPTAFYLCASSISSSGTQYFGPGTRLLVL.

The rearrangement joins TRBV7-4 to TRBJ2-2, with 7 positions matching TRBD1. Looked up from germline, CDR1 is SGHVT and CDR2 is SQSDAQ. The CDR3 loop spans 15 amino acids. V shed 5 bases, J shed 9 bases, and the junction held 12 bases outside the gene matches. Here the CDR3 DNA reads TGTGCCAGCAGCATCACCGGAACAGGGGAGAGGGAGCTGTTTTTT. It yields the protein CASSITGTGERELFF.

V gene TRBV9 combines with J gene TRBJ1-2; the match to TRBD1 covers 11 bases. This CDR3 has 17 amino acids. Germline CDR1 is SGDLS and CDR2 is YYNGEE. J lost 5 bases, V lost 2 bases, and 11 bases had no gene match. This CDR3 is CASSVGQGAGVLYGYTF. The CDR3 nucleotides are TGTGCCAGCAGCGTCGGACAGGGGGCAGGTGTTCTTTATGGCTACACCTTC. The whole variable domain, filled in from reference TRBV9 and TRBJ1-2, reads DSGVTQTPKHLITATGQRVTLRCSPRSGDLSVYWYQQSLDQGLQFLIQYYNGEERAKGNILERFSAQQFPDLHSELNLSSLELGDSALYFCASSVGQGAGVLYGYTFGSGTRLTVV.

In this sample, this clonotype turned up a few times. The rearrangement links TRBV7-6 to TRBJ2-2; 7 nucleotides agree with TRBD1. The CDR3 length is 17 residues. V lost 1 base to trimming and J lost 1 base; unmatched junction nucleotides: 6. Germline CDR1 SGHVS, CDR2 FNYEAQ. Written as DNA, the CDR3 is TGTGCCAGCAGCTTAGTCCGTCAGGGGGTGAACACCGGGGAGCTGTTTTTT. It translates to CASSLVRQGVNTGELFF.

This clonotype has at least ten counts. The chain carries TRBV5-1 and TRBJ2-5, with 7 bases matching TRBD1. V trimming: 0 bases; J trimming: 1 base; junction bases outside the gene matches: 6. This CDR3 has 16 residues. Germline-derived CDR1 and CDR2 are SGHRS and YFSETQ. In DNA, the CDR3 is TGCGCCAGCAGCTTGGCTTCTGACAGGGCCCAAGAGACCCAGTACTTC. Its translation is CASSLASDRAQETQYF.

The chain employs TRBV9 and TRBJ1-1; unclear D gene. Trimming stripped 0 bases from V and 1 base from J, with 7 bases between. Germline values: CDR1 SGDLS, CDR2 YYNGEE. The CDR3 covers 14 residues. CDR3 loop: CASSVVGQNTEAFF. CDR3 DNA sequence: TGTGCCAGCAGCGTAGTGGGTCAGAACACTGAAGCTTTCTTT.

V usage is TRBV12-3 or TRBV12-4 and J usage is TRBJ1-1; D gene ambiguous. The CDR3 runs 13 residues. Trimming cost V 2 bases and J 0 bases, with 4 bases left between them. The DNA for the CDR3 is TGTGCCAGCAGTTTACCTATGAACACTGAAGCTTTCTTT. Residues: CASSLPMNTEAFF.

This chain connects TRBV7-6 to TRBJ1-1; 7 bases are a match to TRBD1. Germline V gives CDR1 SGHVS, CDR2 FNYEAQ. This CDR3 is 15 amino acids long. Germline trimming cut 0 bases from V and 2 bases from J; bases unmatched to any gene: 3. CDR3 protein: CASSLAGTDNTEAFF. CDR3 nucleotides: TGTGCCAGCAGCTTAGCTGGGACAGACAACACTGAAGCTTTCTTT. The full variable domain, its missing parts supplied by reference TRBV7-6 and TRBJ1-1, is GAGVSQSPRYKVTKRGQDVALRCDPISGHVSLYWYRQALGQGPEFLTYFNYEAQQDKSGLPNDRFSAERPEGSISTLTIQRTEQRDSAMYRCASSLAGTDNTEAFFGQGTRLTVV.

This clonotype was counted a single time. The chain employs TRBV29-1 and TRBJ2-7; the D gene is possibly TRBD1 (7 bases). V lost 6 bases to trimming and J lost 2 bases, with 14 bases between them. The CDR3 has 13 residues. CDR1 is SQVTM and CDR2 is ANQGSEA in the germline V gene. CDR3 sequence reads: CSVRQGGTYEQYF. The CDR3 DNA sequence: TGCAGCGTGAGGCAGGGGGGTACCTACGAGCAGTACTTC.

About this clonotype: The conserved closing phenylalanine or tryptophan is absent in this CDR3, likely reflecting a read error. The chain links TRBV7-2 to TRBJ2-7, with 8 bases identical to TRBD2. J gave up 3 bases and V 6 bases, and 13 bases lay outside the gene matches. The CDR3 totals 16 residues. Germline V gene sequence: CDR1 SGHTA, CDR2 FQGNSA. The CDR3 coding sequence is TGTGCCAGCAGACGCCCGGGGGGGCGAATCGGCTACGAGCAGTACTTA. Its translation: CASRRPGGRIGYEQYL.

A word on this clonotype: One end of the junction is discordant with germline, which a read error may explain. The chain combines TRBV6-6 with TRBJ2-3; no clear D gene. CDR1 is MNHNY and CDR2 is SVGAGI in the germline V gene (reference sequence). The CDR3 consists of 11 residues. This CDR3 reads CASTRAGAVLF. The DNA for the CDR3 is TGTGCCAGCACCCGCGCAGGTGCCGTTCTTTTT.

The V gene is TRBV12-3 or TRBV12-4, the J gene TRBJ1-2; D is unclear. V lost 3 bases, J lost 3 bases, and 14 bases lay in between. The CDR3 contains 15 residues. The CDR3 loop reads CASSFSSGGYYGYTF. The CDR3 DNA follows: TGTGCCAGCAGTTTTTCTTCGGGAGGTTACTATGGCTACACCTTC.